A selection of T cell receptor beta chains follows, all from one sample in a study of T cell changes during pregnancy in multiple sclerosis. Profiling relied on immunoSEQ multiplex PCR, and the TCRdb table lists in-frame clones only, not all of them. The profile shows 30,000 to 45,000 clones, about 91% of them singletons. Source: CD8+ T cells from peripheral blood mononuclear cells, taken before pregnancy. These receptors originate from a female donor with multiple sclerosis, enrolled in a pregnancy study. CDR3s include the opening cysteine and the closing phenylalanine or tryptophan. D genes are given only for firm matches. Part of the rows lack a size; the others show once, few, many or a class for expanded clones.

-,TRBJ2-1,-,TRBV4-1,CASSQVRLGNEQFF,TGCGCCAGCAGCCAGGTTAGACTAGGGAATGAGCAGTTCTTC
-,TRBJ2-7,-,TRBV29-1,CSVEGATSYEQYF,TGCAGCGTTGAGGGGGCTACCTCCTACGAGCAGTACTTC
TRBD1,TRBJ2-7,-,TRBV5-4,CASSLTGVGEQYF,TGTGCCAGCAGCCTGACAGGGGTCGGGGAGCAGTACTTC
TRBD2,TRBJ2-3,-,TRBV5-1,CASSSRLAPSTDTQYF,TGCGCCAGCAGCTCCCGACTAGCGCCTAGCACAGATACGCAGTATTTT
-,TRBJ2-1,-,TRBV27,CASSSNRELSYNEQFF,TGTGCCAGCAGTTCCAACCGGGAGCTCTCCTACAATGAGCAGTTCTTC
TRBD1,TRBJ2-7,-,TRBV27,CASSSFRQGKHYEQYF,TGTGCCAGCAGTTCATTCCGACAGGGGAAACACTACGAGCAGTACTTC
-,TRBJ1-5,-,TRBV5-6,CASSYNGNQPQHF,TGTGCCAGCAGCTACAACGGCAATCAGCCCCAGCATTTT
TRBD2,TRBJ2-1,-,TRBV7-9,CASSRLSGRAGDEQFF,TGTGCCAGCAGCCGCCTGAGCGGGAGGGCGGGGGATGAGCAGTTCTTC
TRBD1,TRBJ1-2,-,TRBV4-3,CASSQDGGRGNGYTF,TGCGCCAGCAGCCAAGATGGGGGCAGGGGGAATGGCTACACCTTC
TRBD2,TRBJ2-7,-,TRBV4-1,CASSLLAGGPSEQYF,TGCGCCAGCAGCCTACTAGCGGGAGGGCCCTCCGAGCAGTACTTC
-,TRBJ2-7,-,TRBV28,CASSLTSLGDTYTSYEQYF,TGTGCCAGCAGTTTAACGTCACTGGGGGACACCTACACCTCCTACGAGCAGTACTTC
-,TRBJ2-2,-,TRBV5-4,CASSKLAETNTGELFF,TGTGCCAGCAGCAAGTTAGCAGAGACGAACACCGGGGAGCTGTTTTTT
-,TRBJ2-7,-,TRBV7-9,CASSRGHKTYEQYF,TGTGCCAGCAGCCGAGGACACAAAACCTACGAGCAGTACTTC
TRBD2,TRBJ2-7,-,TRBV9,CASSVDAGLAGGEQYF,TGTGCCAGCAGCGTAGATGCGGGACTAGCGGGAGGCGAGCAGTACTTC
TRBD2,TRBJ2-3,-,TRBV6-5,CASSLGTSGGDTQYF,TGTGCCAGCAGTCTGGGGACTAGCGGGGGAGATACGCAGTATTTT
TRBD2,TRBJ2-7,once,TRBV27,CASAFGSGALYEQYF,TGTGCCAGCGCCTTTGGTAGCGGGGCCCTCTACGAGCAGTACTTC
-,TRBJ2-7,-,TRBV4-2,CASSQRWGSGTKASPYEQYF,TGTGCCAGCAGCCAACGATGGGGATCCGGGACAAAAGCCTCACCCTACGAGCAGTACTTC
-,TRBJ2-3,once,TRBV19,CASSNLVDTQYF,TGTGCCAGTAGTAATTTAGTCGATACGCAGTATTTT
TRBD2,TRBJ2-1,-,TRBV2,CASTLASGRASILDEQFF,TGTGCCAGCACTTTGGCTAGCGGGAGGGCCTCAATACTGGATGAGCAGTTCTTC
-,TRBJ2-5,-,TRBV19,CASTHGGGPQETQYF,TGTGCCAGTACCCATGGAGGAGGACCCCAAGAGACCCAGTACTTC
TRBD1,TRBJ2-7,-,TRBV4-2,CASSQSTGGVLYEQYF,TGTGCCAGCAGCCAAAGTACAGGGGGCGTTTTGTACGAGCAGTACTTC
TRBD2,TRBJ2-3,-,TRBV23-1,CASSHPTQRERADTQYF,TGCGCCAGCAGTCACCCAACTCAGCGGGAGCGTGCAGATACGCAGTATTTT
-,TRBJ2-1,-,TRBV28,CASVGLASYNEQFF,TGTGCCAGCGTTGGGCTAGCCTCCTACAATGAGCAGTTCTTC
-,TRBJ2-7,-,TRBV5-6,CASSLSSYEQYF,TGTGCCAGCAGCTTGAGCTCCTACGAGCAGTACTTC